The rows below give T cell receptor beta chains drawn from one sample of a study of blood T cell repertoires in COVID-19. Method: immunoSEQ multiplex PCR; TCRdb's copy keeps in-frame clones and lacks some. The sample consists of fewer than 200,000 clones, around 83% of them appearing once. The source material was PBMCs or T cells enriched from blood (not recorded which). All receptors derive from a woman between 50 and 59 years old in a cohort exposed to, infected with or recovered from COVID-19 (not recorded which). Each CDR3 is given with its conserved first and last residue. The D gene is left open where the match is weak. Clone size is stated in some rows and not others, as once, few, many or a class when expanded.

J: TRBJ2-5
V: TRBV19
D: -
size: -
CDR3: CASSMVVGETQYF
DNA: TGTGCCAGTAGTATGGTCGTCGGGGAGACCCAGTACTTC

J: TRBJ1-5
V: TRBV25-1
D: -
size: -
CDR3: CASSDGDSNQPQHF
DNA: TGTGCCAGCAGTGATGGAGATAGCAATCAGCCCCAGCATTTT

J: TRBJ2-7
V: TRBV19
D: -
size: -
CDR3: CASSILVALEGSYEQYF
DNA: TGTGCCAGTAGTATCCTGGTCGCTTTGGAGGGAAGCTACGAGCAGTACTTC

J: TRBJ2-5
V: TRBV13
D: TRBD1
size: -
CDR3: CASSSGTGTGNGETQYF
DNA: TGTGCCAGCAGCTCCGGGACAGGGACCGGGAACGGAGAGACCCAGTACTTC

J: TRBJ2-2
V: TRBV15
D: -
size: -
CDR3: CATSKRTPHNTGELFF
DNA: TGTGCCACCAGCAAACGGACTCCTCACAACACCGGGGAGCTGTTTTTT

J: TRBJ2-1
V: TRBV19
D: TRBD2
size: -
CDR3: CASSIALAGTYNEQFF
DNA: TGTGCCAGTAGTATCGCCTTAGCGGGAACCTACAATGAGCAGTTCTTC

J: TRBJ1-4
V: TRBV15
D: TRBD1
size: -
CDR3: CATSARQGNEKLFF
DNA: TGTGCCACCAGCGCCCGACAGGGGAATGAAAAACTGTTTTTT

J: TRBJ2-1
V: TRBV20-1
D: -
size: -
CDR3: CSASDVSRGLLDDEQFF
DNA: TGCAGTGCTAGTGATGTTTCGCGGGGACTTTTGGACGATGAGCAGTTCTTC

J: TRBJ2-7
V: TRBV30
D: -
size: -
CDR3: CAWSVGLRGVSYEQYF
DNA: TGTGCCTGGAGTGTAGGGCTGCGGGGCGTCTCCTACGAGCAGTACTTC

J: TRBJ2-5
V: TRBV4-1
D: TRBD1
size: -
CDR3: CASSSRDRGGETQYF
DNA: TGCGCCAGCAGCTCCCGGGACAGGGGTGGAGAGACCCAGTACTTC

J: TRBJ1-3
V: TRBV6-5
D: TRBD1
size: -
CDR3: CASSYSGQQGGNTIYF
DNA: TGTGCCAGCAGTTACTCGGGACAGCAAGGAGGAAACACCATATATTTT

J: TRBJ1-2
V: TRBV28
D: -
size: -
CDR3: CASTAGGYGYTF
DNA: TGTGCCAGCACTGCGGGGGGTTATGGCTACACCTTC

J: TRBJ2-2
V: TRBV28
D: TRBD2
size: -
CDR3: CASRMGAGGTGELFF
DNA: TGTGCCAGCAGGATGGGAGCGGGGGGTACCGGGGAGCTGTTTTTT

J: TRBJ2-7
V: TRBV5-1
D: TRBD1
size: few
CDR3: CASSLQTGGNEQYF
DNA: TGCGCCAGCAGCTTGCAGACAGGGGGCAACGAGCAGTACTTC

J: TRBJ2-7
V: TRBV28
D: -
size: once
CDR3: CASILGQGMGLDREQYF
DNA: TGTGCCAGCATATTAGGGCAGGGGATGGGGTTGGATCGCGAGCAGTACTTC

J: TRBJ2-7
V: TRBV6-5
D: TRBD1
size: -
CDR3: CASSYRDRGHYEQYF
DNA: TGTGCCAGCAGCTACCGGGACAGGGGGCACTACGAGCAGTACTTC

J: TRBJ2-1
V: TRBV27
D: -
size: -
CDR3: CASSLWTSNEQFF
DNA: TGTGCCAGCAGTTTGTGGACAAGCAATGAGCAGTTCTTC

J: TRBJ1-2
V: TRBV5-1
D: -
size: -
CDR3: CASSLGSDRRGYTF
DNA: TGCGCCAGCAGCTTAGGATCGGACAGACGGGGCTACACCTTC

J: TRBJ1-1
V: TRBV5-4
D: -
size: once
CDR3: CASSLGGRVNTEAFF
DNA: TGTGCCAGCAGCTTGGGAGGCAGGGTAAACACTGAAGCTTTCTTT

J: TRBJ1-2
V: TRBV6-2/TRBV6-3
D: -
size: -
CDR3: CASSSPRQNYGYTF
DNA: TGTGCCAGCAGTTCACCCCGACAGAATTATGGCTACACCTTC

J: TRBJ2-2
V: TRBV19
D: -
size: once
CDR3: CATTGATRTGELFF
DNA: TGTGCCACCACAGGTGCGACGCGTACCGGGGAGCTGTTTTTT

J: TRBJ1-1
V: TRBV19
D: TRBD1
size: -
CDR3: CASSIGGDRGHTEAFF
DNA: TGTGCCAGTAGTATCGGGGGGGACAGGGGCCACACTGAAGCTTTCTTT

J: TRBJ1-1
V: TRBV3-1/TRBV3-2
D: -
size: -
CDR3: CASGGAGTEAFF
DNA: TGTGCCAGCGGGGGGGCCGGAACTGAAGCTTTCTTT

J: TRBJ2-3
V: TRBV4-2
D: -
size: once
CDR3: CASSQKLAMEGDTQYF
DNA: TGTGCCAGCAGCCAAAAGCTAGCTATGGAAGGAGATACGCAGTATTTT

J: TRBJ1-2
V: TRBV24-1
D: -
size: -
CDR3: CATSDSRVPPSYGYTF
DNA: TGTGCCACCAGTGACTCCAGGGTCCCCCCTTCTTATGGCTACACCTTC

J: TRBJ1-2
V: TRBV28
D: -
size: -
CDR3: CASHSLVGYTF
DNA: TGTGCCAGCCACTCATTGGTGGGCTACACCTTC

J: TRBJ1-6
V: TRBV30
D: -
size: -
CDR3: CAWSVLGQGSPLHF
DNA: TGTGCCTGGAGTGTACTGGGGCAGGGATCACCCCTCCACTTT

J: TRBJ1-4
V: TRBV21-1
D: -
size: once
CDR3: CASINEQGLNEKLFF
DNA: TGTGCCAGCATCAATGAACAGGGCCTGAATGAAAAACTGTTTTTT

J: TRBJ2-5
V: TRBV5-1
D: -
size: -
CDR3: CASSLGVGGVTDQETQYF
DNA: TGCGCCAGCAGCTTGGGGGTCGGCGGGGTCACCGATCAAGAGACCCAGTACTTC

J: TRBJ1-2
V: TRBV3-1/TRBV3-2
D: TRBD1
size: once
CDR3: CASSQAGQAKGYTF
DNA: TGTGCCAGCAGCCAAGCCGGACAGGCAAAGGGCTACACCTTC

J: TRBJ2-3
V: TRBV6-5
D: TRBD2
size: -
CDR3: CASSVAGGTDTQYF
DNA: TGTGCCAGCAGCGTAGCGGGAGGGACAGATACGCAGTATTTT

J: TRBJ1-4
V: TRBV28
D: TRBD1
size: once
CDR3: CASSTGQPNEKLFF
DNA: TGTGCCAGCAGCACGGGACAGCCTAATGAAAAACTGTTTTTT